The present TCR beta chain was sequenced within a study of CD8 T cells in Susac syndrome (dated by TCRdb to the late 2010s). At the level of the whole study: Of the Susac syndrome patients who were sequenced, six had clinically active disease and about eight were in clinical remission. At blood withdrawal, Susac syndrome patients were therapy-naive, treated with corticosteroids (with IVIg additionally given to some), or treated with IVIg alone. Whether CD8+ T cell activation and differentiation in Susac syndrome was antigen driven was tested using repertoire sequencing.

Peripheral blood CD8+ and CD4+ T cells from healthy donors, Susac syndrome patients and multiple sclerosis patients were profiled by high-throughput TCR beta sequencing. The Susac syndrome patients fulfilled recently defined diagnostic criteria for definite or probable disease. Bulk CD8+ and CD4+ T cells were purified by magnetic negative isolation, whereas CD8+ TEMRA cells were enriched by FACS. Blood was collected in EDTA tubes and processed within 24 hours, with PBMCs isolated through density gradient centrifugation. PBMCs intended for TCR sequencing were frozen in liquid nitrogen and were later thawed in a 37 degrees C water bath. The sorted or isolated CD4+, CD8+ and CD8+ TEMRA cells had a purity of 90% or higher. RNA was extracted using the RNeasy kit, and about 0.5 to 1 ug of the RNA was reverse transcribed with random hexamers. TCR beta CDR3 regions were amplified with the immunoSEQ multiplex PCR assay covering 54 Vbeta and 13 Jbeta segments. PCR amplification bias was corrected by using a synthetic template baseline for primer optimization and computational correction. For the original study's pipeline: Only productive sequences were kept, with reads annotated to V, D and J genes according to IMGT and analyzed in immunoSEQ Analyzer. To calculate clonality, Shannon entropy was normalized by log2 of the number of productive unique sequences and then subtracted from one. For each patient and control, public and private clones were evaluated among the 100 most prevalent clones. Susac-specific clones were defined as absent from healthy and MS cohorts, around 980 published viral clones and other ImmuneACCESS disease sequences. TCRdb passed the public sequencing reads through fastp at Q25 and MiXCR, retaining productive beta sequences. For every CDR3 protein sequence, its rows merge into one entry that carries the most common genes and DNA. These V and J calls derive from TCRdb rather than the authors' analysis. For this sample the table gives roughly 100,000 distinct CDR3 sequences, of which around 94% were detected only once. The leading ten clones occupy 0.3% of the sample.

This clonotype showed up just once. The specificity of this receptor is unknown. One base away there is no much larger clone; base qualities are not given. One read alone is a weak basis. On the study overall, not on this receptor specifically: In the CD4+ T cell repertoire of Susac syndrome patients, clonal expansion was not detected. The number of individuals in the TCR sequencing and HLA analysis was recognized as being relatively small.

From the cysteine up to the phenylalanine, the CDR3 has a length of 14 residues. Here the CDR3 DNA is all that survives: 42 bases in frame from base 1. CDR1 SEHNR and CDR2 FQNEAQ were looked up in the germline V gene (reference sequence). The germline V and J ends show losses of 4 bases and 4 bases respectively, and no gene match explains 4 bases of the junction. Recombination connected TRBV7-9 to TRBJ2-7; the junction holds 10 bases that match TRBD1. The source of this sequence is a human donor with Susac syndrome. The sample consisted of CD4+ T cells from PBMCs. The nucleotide sequence is given as TGTGCCAGCAGCTCACCGGACAGGGGGTACGAGCAGTACTTC. Its protein is CASSSPDRGYEQYF.